The TCR beta chain described here comes from a study of metastatic and nonmetastatic thyroid tumors. Study overall: Comparison of repertoires was carried out across blood and tumor or nodule tissue from malignant and benign thyroid patients.

Study-wide points: Significantly higher TCR beta diversity was reportedly seen in malignant thyroid tumors than benign nodules, in blood and tumor.

No treatment had been given to any patient before thyroid surgery. In the authors' workflow: Clinicopathological groups of papillary thyroid cancer showed CDR3 differences that were used to build a distant-metastasis classifier. With MiXCR, TCRdb reprocessed the PCR reads. TCRdb, rather than the study authors, made the V and J calls. Counted here are 25,000 to 35,000 clones, just under 30% occurring once; the ten biggest clones make up 25% to 35%. Per germline, CDR1 DFQATT and CDR2 SNEGSKA (reference sequence). Losses at the gene ends were 3 bases for V and 7 bases for J; bases not matched to a gene: 11. The CDR3 has 15 residues. Relative to its sample, this clone is medium-sized (0.01 to 0.1%). What it binds is not known.

Sequenced sample: blood. The sequence was obtained from a female donor with papillary thyroid cancer or a benign thyroid nodule (not recorded which). Some clones in this sample may be carry-over from other donors' samples. The rearrangement links TRBV20-1 to TRBJ2-7, with 11 bases matching TRBD1. The CDR3 protein is CSASVPGTGGGEQYF. CDR3 DNA sequence: TGCAGTGCTAGCGTCCCCGGGACAGGGGGTGGTGAGCAGTACTTC.